The clone carrying this T cell receptor (beta chain) appeared a few times. Its antigen is unidentified. These data are taken from a study of vaccination and CD4 T cells after COVID-19. The Oncomine TCR Beta short-read assay sequenced DNA from cultured CD4+ T cells. After culture, CD4+ T cells served as the source for genomic DNA extraction. TCRdb passed the PCR reads through MiXCR, listing each CDR3 protein once. The sample carries under 11,000 distinct CDR3 sequences, roughly 56% recorded once. Treatment described: approximately 11-day PBMC culture with coronavirus spike peptide pools or control peptides (ViraFEST assay). Positivity by PCR occurred from March to December 2020, a period that predated US Alpha, Beta and Delta variants. Looked up from germline, CDR1 is MNHNS and CDR2 is SASEGT. The V end was cut by 2 bases, the J end by 0 bases, with 10 bases between. CDR3 length: 15 residues.

Material for sequencing was CD4+ T cells from blood, cultured in vitro. This receptor was taken from a human donor who had recovered from COVID-19. The rearrangement uses TRBV6-1 and TRBJ1-2; D not certain. The CDR3 region has the DNA TGTGCCAGCAGTGAACTGGCCGAGACTAACTATGGCTACACCTTC. As protein: CASSELAETNYGYTF.